This TCR beta chain emerged from a study of molecular identifiers for immune sequencing clone quantification. Study results and caveats: Roughly 950,000 naive cells reportedly did not prevent detection of spiked Jurkat TCR RNA from one cell. For effector cells, clones above 20 RNA copies held over 98% of molecules; for naive cells, under 1%.

TCR libraries were built in bulk with a published protocol and specific TCR primers. TCRdb reanalysed the PCR reads using MiXCR and keeps one entry per CDR3 protein. The table records 75,000 to 100,000 distinct CDR3 sequences, 15% to 20% of them present only once. With V trimmed by 5 bases and J by 3 bases, 6 bases remained unmatched. CDR3 length equals 15 residues. Germline values: CDR1 SGHVS, CDR2 FNYEAQ. This clonotype was counted many times. Its antigen remains unidentified. This TCR derives from a human donor in good health. Some libraries in this study had Jurkat cell RNA spiked in. The source material was naive CD8+ T cells from blood, with Jurkat cell RNA spiked in. Subset noted: FACS-sorted CD8+CD4-CCR7+CD45RA+ naive T cells. The chain has TRBV7-6 and TRBJ2-7; TRBD2 agrees at 11 bases. As DNA, the CDR3 is TGTGCCAGCAGCGTTAGCGGGAGGGCCGACTACGAGCAGTACTTC. This gives the protein CASSVSGRADYEQYF.